The rows below give T cell receptor beta chains drawn from one sample of a study of shared clonotypes between healthy human individuals. Profiling relied on immunoSEQ multiplex PCR, and the TCRdb table lists in-frame clones only, not all of them. Of some 500,000 clones listed, roughly 95% are singletons. The sequenced sample was naive CD4+ T cells sorted from blood. These receptors were collected from a woman aged 25 to 39 in good health. Both conserved end residues are trimmed from each CDR3. The D gene is left open where the match is weak. Clone size, where shown, is once, few, many, or a class for clones that have expanded.

-	TRBV19	-	TRBJ2-7	ASSIDPRGAYEQY
-	TRBV15	-	TRBJ1-6	ATSRDSVNSPLH
-	TRBV14	TRBD1	TRBJ1-5	ASSQDRQGNQPQH
-	TRBV5-5	-	TRBJ1-2	ASSFLNDDRLYGYT
-	TRBV6-1	-	TRBJ2-7	ASDRTQGPREQY
-	TRBV6-5	TRBD1	TRBJ1-2	ASNDRESNYGYT
once	TRBV27	-	TRBJ1-5	ASSLRGSNQPQH
-	TRBV19	TRBD2	TRBJ2-7	ASSIRTSGAYEQY
-	TRBV5-4	TRBD1	TRBJ2-5	ASSLADRGIWETQY
-	TRBV27	-	TRBJ2-6	ASTRFGANVLT
once	TRBV2	TRBD1	TRBJ1-1	ASRKTGTNTEAF
-	TRBV6-4	TRBD1	TRBJ1-5	ASSEQGGQPQH
-	TRBV19	TRBD2	TRBJ2-2	ATQSGRASGELF
-	TRBV5-1	TRBD2	TRBJ2-3	ASSFGAGGPNTQY
once	TRBV9	TRBD1	TRBJ2-7	ASSLSPGQGTYGQY
-	TRBV9	-	TRBJ1-3	ASSPRLGILSGNTIY
-	TRBV5-1	TRBD1	TRBJ1-2	ASSLGTGNYGYT
-	TRBV7-2	TRBD2	TRBJ2-1	ASSLAGWPNEQF
-	TRBV5-4	TRBD1	TRBJ2-3	ASSSQPGQGTDTQY
-	TRBV7-9	-	TRBJ2-7	ASSKGGTGLKIQY
-	TRBV2	-	TRBJ1-1	ASSPETYKNTEAF
-	TRBV9	-	TRBJ1-2	ASSVGGAWDGYT
few	TRBV5-1	TRBD1	TRBJ1-3	ASSSGQGRTIY
-	TRBV5-1	TRBD2	TRBJ2-6	ASSRNGLGSSGANVLT
-	TRBV4-1	TRBD2	TRBJ2-3	ASSQDGAGLAGSDTQY
-	TRBV29-1	-	TRBJ2-3	SVEISPRADTQY
-	TRBV19	TRBD2	TRBJ2-1	ASSTQAGDVYNEQF
-	TRBV28	-	TRBJ1-3	ASQLSGNTIY
-	TRBV4-1	-	-	ASSQDQEGPYEQY
-	TRBV28	TRBD2	TRBJ2-1	ASRNSGRRSYNEQF
-	TRBV2	-	TRBJ2-7	ASSPGGKGESEQY
-	TRBV5-1	TRBD2	TRBJ2-5	ASSSGLAGGQETQY
-	TRBV11-2	-	TRBJ2-1	ASSSWGNYNEQF
-	TRBV5-1	-	TRBJ2-1	ASSLAPTLTDEQF
-	TRBV7-2	-	TRBJ1-4	ASSSGRNEKLF
-	TRBV9	-	TRBJ1-2	ASSTSVEGRYGYT
-	TRBV5-4	TRBD2	TRBJ2-7	ASSLVEGGPSEQY
-	TRBV5-1	TRBD1	TRBJ1-1	ASSLTGDSTEAF
-	TRBV5-1	TRBD1	TRBJ2-7	ASSLEIGQGVHEQY
-	TRBV5-1	-	TRBJ1-4	ASSLNEKLF
-	TRBV5-4	TRBD2	TRBJ2-1	ASSSWTSGVYNEQF
-	TRBV5-8	TRBD2	TRBJ2-3	ASSFRAGVDTQY
-	TRBV30	TRBD2	TRBJ2-3	AWSPSGSYGTQY
-	TRBV4-1	TRBD2	TRBJ2-3	ASSQDSGGGAPTDTQY
-	TRBV18	-	TRBJ2-4	ASSPPGTQNIQY
-	TRBV11-2	TRBD1	TRBJ1-2	ASSLDGWAGGLANYGYT
-	TRBV10-3	TRBD1	TRBJ2-7	AISDRTGNEQY
-	TRBV13	TRBD2	TRBJ2-1	ASSLRTGVAGVYNEQF
-	TRBV28	-	TRBJ2-7	ASSEVYEQY
once	TRBV7-6	-	TRBJ1-1	ASSPGPGEAF